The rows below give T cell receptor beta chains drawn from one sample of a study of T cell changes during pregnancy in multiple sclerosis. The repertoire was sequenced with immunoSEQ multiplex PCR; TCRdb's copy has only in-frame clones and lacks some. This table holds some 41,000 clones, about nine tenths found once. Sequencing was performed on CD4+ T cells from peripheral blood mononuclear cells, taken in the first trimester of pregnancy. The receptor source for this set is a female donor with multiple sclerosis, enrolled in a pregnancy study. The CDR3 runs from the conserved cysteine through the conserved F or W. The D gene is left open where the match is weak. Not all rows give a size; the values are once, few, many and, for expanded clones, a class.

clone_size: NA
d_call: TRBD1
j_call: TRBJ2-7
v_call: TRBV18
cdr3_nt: TGTGCCAGCTCACCTCGACAGGGTAGCGAGCAGTACTTC
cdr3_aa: CASSPRQGSEQYF

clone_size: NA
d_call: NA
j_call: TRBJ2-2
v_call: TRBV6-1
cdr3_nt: TGTGCCAGCAAAAGCGTCACGAACACCGGGGAGCTGTTTTTT
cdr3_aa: CASKSVTNTGELFF

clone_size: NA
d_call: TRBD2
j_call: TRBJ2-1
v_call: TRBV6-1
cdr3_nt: TGTGCCAGCACCCAGAGCGGGGGGACCTACAATGAGCAGTTCTTC
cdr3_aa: CASTQSGGTYNEQFF

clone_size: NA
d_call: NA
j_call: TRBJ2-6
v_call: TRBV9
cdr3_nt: TGTGCCAGCAGCGCGCAAGGACAGCAATACTCTGGGGCCAACGTCCTGACTTTC
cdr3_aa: CASSAQGQQYSGANVLTF

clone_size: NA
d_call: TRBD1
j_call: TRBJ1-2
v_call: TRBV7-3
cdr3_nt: TGTGCCAGCACCCCAGGACAGGGTGATGGCTACACCTTC
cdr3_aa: CASTPGQGDGYTF

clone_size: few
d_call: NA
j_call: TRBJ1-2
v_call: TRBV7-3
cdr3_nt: TGTGCCAGCAGCCCTTCTTTGGGAGGCGACTATGGCTACACCTTC
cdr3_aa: CASSPSLGGDYGYTF

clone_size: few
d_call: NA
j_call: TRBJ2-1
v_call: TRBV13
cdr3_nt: TGTGCCAGCACCCCAGGGTACGGCAATGAGCAGTTCTTC
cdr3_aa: CASTPGYGNEQFF

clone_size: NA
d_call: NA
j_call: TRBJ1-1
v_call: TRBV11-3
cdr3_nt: TGTGCCAGCAGCTTAGAAGCAGGTTTGACTGAAGCTTTCTTT
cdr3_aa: CASSLEAGLTEAFF

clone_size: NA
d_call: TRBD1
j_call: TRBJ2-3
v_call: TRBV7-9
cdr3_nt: TGTGCCAGCATGCGGACAGGGGGCGTAGATACGCAGTATTTT
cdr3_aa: CASMRTGGVDTQYF

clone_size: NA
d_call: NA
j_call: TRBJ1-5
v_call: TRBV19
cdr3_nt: TGTGCCAGTAGTATAGTTGGCCCCAATCAGCCCCAGCATTTT
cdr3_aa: CASSIVGPNQPQHF

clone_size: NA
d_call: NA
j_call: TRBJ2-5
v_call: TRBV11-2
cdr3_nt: TGTGCCAGCAGCCCACCGAGAGAGGACACCAACCAAGAGACCCAGTACTTC
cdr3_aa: CASSPPREDTNQETQYF

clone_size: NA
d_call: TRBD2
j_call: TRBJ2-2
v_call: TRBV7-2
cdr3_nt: TGTGCCAGCAGCTCGAGACTAGCGGGAGGCACCGGGGAGCTGTTTTTT
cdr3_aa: CASSSRLAGGTGELFF

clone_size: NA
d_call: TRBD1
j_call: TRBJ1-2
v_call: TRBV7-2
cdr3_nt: TGTGCCAGCAGTTCCCCGGGACAGGGGGCGCGTGGGAATGGCTACACCTTC
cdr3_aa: CASSSPGQGARGNGYTF

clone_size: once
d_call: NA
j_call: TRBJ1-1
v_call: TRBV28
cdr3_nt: TGTGCCAGCAGGGTACGGGTCACTGAAGCTTTCTTT
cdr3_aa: CASRVRVTEAFF

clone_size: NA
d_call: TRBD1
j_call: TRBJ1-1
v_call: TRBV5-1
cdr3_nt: TGCGCCAGCAGCTTTCCCCCGGACAGGGGATGGGGGAACACTGAAGCTTTCTTT
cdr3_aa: CASSFPPDRGWGNTEAFF

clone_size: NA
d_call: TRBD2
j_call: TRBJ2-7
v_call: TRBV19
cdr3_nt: TGTGCCAGTAGTAGAGCGGGGGCGGGAGCCCACGAGCAGTACTTC
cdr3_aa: CASSRAGAGAHEQYF

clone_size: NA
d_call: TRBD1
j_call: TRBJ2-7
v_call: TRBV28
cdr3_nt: TGTGCCAGCAGTACCCGGACAGGGCCCTACTCCTACGAGCAGTACTTC
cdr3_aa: CASSTRTGPYSYEQYF

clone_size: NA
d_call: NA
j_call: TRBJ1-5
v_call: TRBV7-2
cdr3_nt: TGTGCCAGCAGCTCACAGGGTCGAAGCAATCAGCCCCAGCATTTT
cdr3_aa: CASSSQGRSNQPQHF

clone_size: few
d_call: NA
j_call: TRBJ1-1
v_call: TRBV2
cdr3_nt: TGTGCCAGCAGCCCCCAGGGCCTAGGGGTTACTGAAGCTTTCTTT
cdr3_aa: CASSPQGLGVTEAFF

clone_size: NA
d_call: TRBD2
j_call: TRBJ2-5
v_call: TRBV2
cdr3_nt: TGTGCCAGCAATGGACTAGTCCCGCAAGAGACCCAGTACTTC
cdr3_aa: CASNGLVPQETQYF

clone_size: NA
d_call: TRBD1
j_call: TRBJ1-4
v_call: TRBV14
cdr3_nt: TGTGCCAGCAGGGCCCGCAGTGGGACAGGGATACGGAATGAAAAACTGTTTTTT
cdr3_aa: CASRARSGTGIRNEKLFF

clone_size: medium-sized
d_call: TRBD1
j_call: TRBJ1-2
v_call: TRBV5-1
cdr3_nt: TGCGCCAGCAACCCTGGCTCAGGGGGGCGAGGTGGCTACACCTTC
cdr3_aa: CASNPGSGGRGGYTF

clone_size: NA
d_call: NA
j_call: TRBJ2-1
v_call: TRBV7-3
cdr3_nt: TGTGCCAGCAGCCCCACGGGGAATGAGCAGTTCTTC
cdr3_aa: CASSPTGNEQFF